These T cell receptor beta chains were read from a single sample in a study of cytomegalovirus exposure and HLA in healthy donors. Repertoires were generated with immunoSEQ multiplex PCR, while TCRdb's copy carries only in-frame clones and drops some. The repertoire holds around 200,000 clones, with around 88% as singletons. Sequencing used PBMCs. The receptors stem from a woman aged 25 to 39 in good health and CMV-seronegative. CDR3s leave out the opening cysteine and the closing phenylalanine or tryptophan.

ASSLGGAYYEQY	TRBV27
ASSSQGRDREQY	TRBV7-2
SVGVQGNTEAF	TRBV29-1
ASSLDGGGFDYGYT	TRBV7-8
ASSENRLQETQY	TRBV7-2
ASSQVGTSEYNEQF	TRBV4-2
ATTGHSSSYEQY	TRBV2
ASSVGGETEAF	TRBV2
ASSEAGTSPLEQY	TRBV6-1
AISEGDRGRNTIY	TRBV10-3
ASSPSHLPGGEQF	TRBV19
ASSRGQTTLTGELF	TRBV11-2
ASSSPRGQAGTEAF	TRBV7-2
ASRRDRYDGYT	TRBV21-1
ASSGGSHYGYT	TRBV25-1
ASSWDSSTDTQY	TRBV2
ASTPGQGKNIQY	TRBV25-1
ASSPPGLSPPGTQY	TRBV5-4
ATSRNGNEKLF	TRBV15
ASSSMSERTYEQY	TRBV5-4
AISEFSGVTYNEQF	TRBV10-3
ASSLTGARSYEQY	TRBV7-9
ASKGSGYYEQY	TRBV19
ASSRTPRETQY	TRBV6-5
ASGGAYRDSGNTIY	TRBV12-5
ASSQLTGSYEQY	TRBV4-1
ASSSTSAVYEQY	TRBV11-2
ASSSIRGVGEQY	TRBV28
ASTRVDEQF	TRBV6-1
ASGGTSYEQY	TRBV11-2
ASIPGGARGNEQF	TRBV28